The 27 T cell receptor beta chains given below trace back to one sample, sequenced in a study of blood T cell repertoires in COVID-19. The protocol was immunoSEQ multiplex PCR, while the TCRdb copy is restricted to in-frame clones and leaves out a portion. There are 150,000 to 250,000 clones in the sample; 82% occur only once, and 12% lies in the top ten. The sequenced material came from PBMCs or T cells enriched from blood (not recorded which). The receptors stem from a man aged 35 to 55 who had recovered from COVID-19.

The V call is TRBV10-1, the J call TRBJ1-1; D not resolved. The CDR3 runs to 14 residues. Germline V gene sequence: CDR1 WNHNN, CDR2 SYGVQD (reference sequence). The germline V and J ends were trimmed by 0 bases and 3 bases, with 8 bases remaining between them. The CDR3 reads CASSESGQHTEAFF. The CDR3 coding sequence is TGCGCCAGCAGTGAGTCGGGCCAGCACACTGAAGCTTTCTTT.

This chain links TRBV21-1 with TRBJ2-2; TRBD1, the table's D call, lacks a check against the DNA. TRBV21-1 has pseudogene status. The CDR3 loop spans 20 amino acids. CDR3 DNA sequence: TGTGCCAGCAGCAAAAAAGTCATGTCTGAGGCAGGGGCTAACACCGGGGAGCTGTTTTTT. Encoded protein: CASSKKVMSEAGANTGELFF.

The J gene is TRBJ1-5, the V gene TRBV12-1. TRBV12-1 counts as a pseudogene. CDR3 length equals 15 residues. CDR3 DNA: TGTGCCAGCAGCCCGAGAACCCAAAACAATCAGCCCCAGCATTTT. It translates to CASSPRTQNNQPQHF.

V gene TRBV6-5 combines with J gene TRBJ1-6; TRBD1 is a possible D gene (5 bases). V lost 6 bases and J lost 14, with 20 bases in between. Germline V lookup: CDR1 MNHEY, CDR2 SVGAGI. The CDR3 extends over 14 amino acids. CDR3 loop: CASSYQGLGEALHF. The CDR3 nucleotides are TGTGCCAGCAGCTATCAGGGACTAGGGGAGGCCCTCCACTTT.

In its sample, this clone was seen a few times. The chain employs TRBV9 and TRBJ1-5; no reliable D call. Germline assignment: CDR1 SGDLS and CDR2 YYNGEE. The V and J ends lost 3 bases and 3 bases respectively, with 13 bases between them. The CDR3 covers 15 residues. The CDR3 is CASSGHGEINQPQHF. CDR3 in DNA: TGTGCCAGCAGCGGTCACGGGGAAATCAATCAGCCCCAGCATTTT. Complete variable domain (other parts from reference TRBV9 and TRBJ1-5): DSGVTQTPKHLITATGQRVTLRCSPRSGDLSVYWYQQSLDQGLQFLIQYYNGEERAKGNILERFSAQQFPDLHSELNLSSLELGDSALYFCASSGHGEINQPQHFGDGTRLSIL.

The DNA of the CDR3 is TGTGCCAGCAGCCAAGATCAACGAGTTACTCTGAACACTGAAGCTTTCTTT. Encoded protein: CASSQDQRVTLNTEAFF. The V gene is TRBV3-1 (or the pseudogene TRBV3-2), the J gene TRBJ1-1; D remains ambiguous. CDR1 and CDR2 from the germline V gene are LGHDT and YNNKEL (reference sequence). CDR3 length equals 17 residues. V gave up 0 bases and J gave up 0 bases, with 14 bases separating them.

The chain couples TRBV6-5 to TRBJ2-1; 9 positions match TRBD2. This CDR3 contains 14 residues. Looked up from germline, CDR1 is MNHEY and CDR2 is SVGAGI. V trimming: 3 bases; J trimming: 8 bases; junction bases outside the gene matches: 5. The CDR3 reads CASSYIAGVYEQFF. In DNA, the CDR3 is TGTGCCAGCAGTTATATAGCGGGAGTCTATGAGCAGTTCTTC.

The genes are TRBV11-2 and TRBJ1-2; D might be TRBD1 (6 bases). Germline lookup yields CDR1 SGHAT and CDR2 FQNNGV. V shed 0 bases and J shed 0 bases, with 17 bases lying between them. The CDR3 length is 18 residues. In nucleotides, the CDR3 is TGTGCCAGCAGCTTAGACCCACGGACCACAGGGACTAACTATGGCTACACCTTC. Its translation is CASSLDPRTTGTNYGYTF.

The gene calls are TRBV7-6 and TRBJ1-1; TRBD1 is a possible D gene (6 bases). Per germline, CDR1 SGHVS and CDR2 FNYEAQ. The length of the CDR3 is 16 residues. The ends were cut back, 5 bases at V and 3 bases at J, with 19 bases in the middle. CDR3 protein: CASSHDNRVGDTEAFF. The CDR3 DNA reads as TGTGCCAGCAGCCACGATAACAGGGTCGGAGACACTGAAGCTTTCTTT.

The chain couples TRBV19 to TRBJ2-4; TRBD2 might be the D (6 bases). V was trimmed by 0 bases and J by 0 bases, leaving 15 bases between them. CDR1 LNHDA and CDR2 SQIVND come from the germline V gene (reference sequence). The CDR3 spans 18 residues. The CDR3 bases are TGTGCCAGTAGTATAGATTGGGGGAGGACTCTAGCCAAAAACATTCAGTACTTC. This sequence encodes CASSIDWGRTLAKNIQYF.

Regarding this clone: Different DNA sequences within this sample yield the same CDR3. This chain connects TRBV5-1 to TRBJ1-4; 9 bases are shared with TRBD1. The trim removed 5 bases at V and 6 bases at J, leaving 5 bases unmatched. Looked up from germline, CDR1 is SGHRS and CDR2 is YFSETQ. The CDR3 has 14 amino acids. CDR3: CASSPTGGDEKLFF. Written as DNA, the CDR3 is TGCGCCAGCAGTCCGACAGGGGGAGATGAAAAACTGTTTTTT.

This chain's CDR3 is CASSPGTGEPQHF. For the CDR3, the DNA is TGTGCCAGCAGCCCAGGGACAGGGGAGCCCCAGCATTTT. The chain recombines TRBV28 with TRBJ1-5; 10 nucleotides align to TRBD1. Germline CDR1 and CDR2: MDHEN and SYDVKM. V lost 6 bases to trimming and J lost 8 bases; unmatched junction nucleotides: 4. This CDR3 has 13 amino acids.

This sequence joins TRBV21-1 and TRBJ1-2. TRBV21-1 is recorded as a pseudogene. CDR3 length: 14 residues. CDR3 coding DNA: TGTGCCAGCAGCAAAGGTACGGGTTACTATGGCTACACCTTC. Residues: CASSKGTGYYGYTF.

This clone was picked up one time. The chain employs TRBV28 and TRBJ2-4; TRBD2 might be the D (7 bases). The CDR3 sequence is 16 residues long. Germline assignment: CDR1 MDHEN and CDR2 SYDVKM. V lost 3 bases and J 3 bases, leaving 15 bases between the germline ends. CDR3 coding DNA: TGTGCCAGCAGTTTTGGCCCGGGGGGCGGCAAAAACATTCAGTACTTC. Translating gives CASSFGPGGGKNIQYF.

This clone was found a few times. V and J are TRBV27 and TRBJ2-1; TRBD2 might be the D (6 bases). The ends were cut back, 0 bases at V and 3 bases at J, with 12 bases in the middle. CDR3 size: 16 residues. Per the germline V gene, CDR1 is MNHEY and CDR2 is SMNVEV (reference sequence). The CDR3 DNA is TGTGCCAGCAGTTTATCGACGGGAGTGGTCTACAATGAGCAGTTCTTC. Translation: CASSLSTGVVYNEQFF.

This sequence joins TRBV4-1 and TRBJ2-2; no clear D. V gave up 1 base and J gave up 2 bases, with 8 bases separating them. The CDR3 spans 15 residues. Germline CDR1 MGHRA, CDR2 YSYEKL. The CDR3 region has the DNA TGCGCCAGCAGCCAAGCTGACTCTAACACCGGGGAGCTGTTTTTT. It translates to CASSQADSNTGELFF.

The rearrangement joins TRBV19 to TRBJ1-2; 9 nucleotides line up with TRBD1. CDR3 length equals 12 residues. Trimming removed 10 bases from V and 4 bases from J; junction bases left unmatched: 4. CDR1 is LNHDA and CDR2 is SQIVND in the germline V gene (reference sequence). The CDR3 DNA reads TGTGCCACCACGGACAGGGGCTATGGCTACACCTTC. It specifies CATTDRGYGYTF.

The CDR3, as DNA: TGTGCCAGCAGCCCTCGCGGGAACACTGAAGCTTTCTTT. It codes for CASSPRGNTEAFF. The chain uses TRBV4-2 and TRBJ1-1; D uncertain. Germline CDR1 and CDR2: LGHNA and YNFKEQ. Trimming took off 4 bases at V and 1 base at J, with 7 bases between the two ends. This CDR3 is 13 amino acids long.

The CDR3 sequence is CASSLRGPNTGELFF. The CDR3 DNA follows: TGTGCCAGCAGCCTCAGGGGGCCGAACACCGGGGAGCTGTTTTTT. The V and J genes are TRBV7-2 and TRBJ2-2; TRBD1 agrees at 8 bases. V gave up 5 bases and J gave up 0 bases; unmatched junction bases: 2. Germline-derived CDR1 and CDR2 are SGHTA and FQGNSA. This CDR3 region has 15 residues.

The table lists this clone with a count of one. This chain uses TRBV27 with TRBJ1-2; D is ambiguous. CDR3 length: 14 amino acids. The V end lost 5 bases, the J end lost 3 bases, and 13 bases lay between the germline ends. Germline values: CDR1 MNHEY, CDR2 SMNVEV (reference sequence). CDR3 residues: CASSIPGSHYGYTF. Here the CDR3 DNA reads TGTGCCAGCAGTATACCCGGGAGCCACTATGGCTACACCTTC.

The gene calls are TRBV3-1 (or the pseudogene TRBV3-2) and TRBJ2-7; a possible D gene is TRBD2 (5 bases). The CDR3 extends over 15 amino acids. Trimming shortened V by 6 bases and J by 4 bases, and 19 bases separated the two germline ends. Germline CDR1 reads LGHDT; CDR2 reads YNNKEL (reference sequence). CDR3 bases: TGTGCCAGCAGTCCCAGCCTGATCCTAGCATACGAGCAGTACTTC. It specifies CASSPSLILAYEQYF.

The genes are TRBV18 and TRBJ1-4; D unclear. V was pared by 6 bases and J by 3 bases, with 2 bases between. The length of the CDR3 is 11 residues. The germline CDR1 and CDR2 sequences are KGHSH and LQKENI. CDR3 protein: CASSANEKLFF. DNA of the CDR3: TGTGCCAGCTCCGCTAATGAAAAACTGTTTTTT.

This clone has just one count. The gene calls are TRBV7-9 and TRBJ1-1; tentatively, D is TRBD1 (5 bases). V lost 1 base to trimming and J lost 4 bases, with 10 bases between them. The CDR3 sequence is 14 residues long. Germline loops: CDR1 SEHNR, CDR2 FQNEAQ (reference sequence). The CDR3 nucleotides are TGTGCCAGCAGCTTAGACAGGACCTCCACTGAAGCTTTCTTT. Translating gives CASSLDRTSTEAFF.

Only one count was recorded for this clone. The chain links TRBV27 to TRBJ1-2; D remains unclear. Trimming left V 5 bases short and J 2 bases short, with 12 bases between. From germline, CDR1 is MNHEY and CDR2 SMNVEV (reference sequence). This CDR3 is 14 amino acids long. The CDR3 here is CASSPSRGNYGYTF. The DNA of the CDR3 is TGTGCCAGCAGTCCGTCCCGGGGAAACTATGGCTACACCTTC.

CDR3 amino acids: CASSLSDRYYEQYF. CDR3 coding DNA: TGTGCCAGCAGTTTATCTGACAGGTACTACGAGCAGTACTTC. This chain joins TRBV27 and TRBJ2-7, with D tentatively TRBD1 (6 bases). Per germline, CDR1 MNHEY and CDR2 SMNVEV (reference sequence). V lost 0 bases to trimming and J lost 3 bases, with 9 bases between them. There are 14 residues in the CDR3.

This clone was recorded only once. This chain joins TRBV6-5 and TRBJ1-2; possible D gene TRBD1, 5 bases. CDR1 and CDR2 (germline): MNHEY, SVGAGI. Trimming cost V 7 bases and J 8 bases, with 17 bases left between them. The CDR3 has 13 amino acids. CDR3 coding DNA: TGTGCCAGCACCCCCCAGGGTATTTACGGCTACACCTTC. Translated: CASTPQGIYGYTF.

The chain couples TRBV5-6 to TRBJ2-5; no firm D call. The CDR3 consists of 13 residues. Trimming took off 0 bases at V and 5 bases at J, with 8 bases between the two ends. Germline CDR1 and CDR2: SGHDT and YYEEEE. DNA for the CDR3: TGTGCCAGCAGCTTGGGGGCCAGGGAGACCCAGTACTTC. As protein: CASSLGARETQYF.